This TCR beta chain was retrieved from a study of shared clonotypes between healthy human individuals. Produced via immunoSEQ multiplex PCR; TCRdb's table is partial and in-frame only. The sample consists of some 660,000 clones, 73% of them appearing once. The CDR3 totals 15 residues. V lost 5 bases, J lost 4 bases, and 9 bases stayed unmatched. Germline CDR1 SEHNR, CDR2 FQNEAQ (reference sequence). The receptor was derived from a woman in her 30s in good health. Specimen: memory CD4+ T cells sorted from blood. Subset given: CD45RA-negative fraction. The rearrangement joins TRBV7-9 to TRBJ2-5, with 8 bases that match TRBD2. CDR3 nucleotide sequence: TGTGCCAGCAGCCTTAGCGGGATTCCCTTAGAGACCCAGTACTTC. The encoded protein is CASSLSGIPLETQYF.